The table lists the clone carrying this T cell receptor beta chain with many counts. The CDR3 totals 14 residues. Germline loops: CDR1 SGHAT, CDR2 FQDESV (reference sequence). V gave up 7 bases and J gave up 4 bases, with 16 bases separating them. TCRdb ran MiXCR on the 5' RACE reads and lists one entry per CDR3 protein. This sample yields approximately 51,000 distinct CDR3 sequences, of which around 3.3% are seen a single time; 5.9% belongs to the top ten. The data belong to a study of neurological immune-mediated disorders. PBMCs stored at -80 C, 2 million in total, were the source of the unsorted libraries.

Material for sequencing was PBMCs. This sequence was found in a man between 40 and 49 years old with multiple sclerosis. The chain employs TRBV11-1 and TRBJ1-1; a weak D match, TRBD1 (6 bases). The CDR3 loop reads CASKKQGSSTEAFF. The CDR3 DNA reads TGTGCCAGCAAAAAACAGGGTAGTAGCACTGAAGCTTTCTTT.